This T cell receptor (beta chain) was identified in a study of cytomegalovirus exposure and HLA in healthy donors. Overall study findings and caveats: The dataset shows that most TCR sequences were rare, while some public TCRs occurred in many donors. In an earlier analysis, most TCR beta V segments were productive about 87% or about 30% of the time.

Although they were nominally healthy when sampled, donors likely had unrecorded immune exposures. It was with 60 Vbeta and 13 Jbeta primers that the PCR ran. TCRdb's copy holds only in-frame clones and misses some; the assay was immunoSEQ multiplex PCR. The sample contains roughly 150,000 clones, 80% of which appear only once. Turning to this clone: What it binds is unknown.

Source material: PBMCs. This sequence was found in a man aged 18 to 30 in good health and CMV-seropositive.

CDR3 in amino acids: CASSLGWGGNTEAFF. The CDR3 DNA follows: TGTGCCAGCAGCTTAGGTTGGGGGGGGAACACTGAAGCTTTCTTT. The gene calls are TRBV11-2 and TRBJ1-1; perhaps TRBD1 as D (5 bases). The CDR3 has 15 amino acids. Trimming stripped 1 base from V and 1 base from J, with 10 bases between. CDR1 and CDR2 (germline): SGHAT, FQNNGV. Using reference TRBV11-2 and TRBJ1-1 for the parts outside the CDR3, the full variable domain is EAGVAQSPRYKIIEKRQSVAFWCNPISGHATLYWYQQILGQGPKLLIQFQNNGVVDDSQLPKDRFSAERLKGVDSTLKIQPAKLEDSAVYLCASSLGWGGNTEAFFGQGTRLTVV.